Listed below are T cell receptor beta chains from one sample, sequenced in a study of cytomegalovirus exposure and HLA in healthy donors. Measured with immunoSEQ multiplex PCR; TCRdb has only the in-frame clones, and not every one. In the table there are some 68,000 clones, about 94% of which are singletons. The specimen was PBMCs. These receptors came from a man between 18 and 35 years old in good health and CMV-seropositive. Both conserved end residues are part of each CDR3. A D gene is named only where the DNA matches it firmly. Clone size appears in some rows only: once, few, many, or a class for an expanded clone.

D: TRBD1
size: NA
J: TRBJ2-7
V: TRBV6-1
DNA: TGTGCCAGCAGTGAGGAGAGGGGGCAGGGCTACGAGCAGTACTTC
CDR3: CASSEERGQGYEQYF

D: NA
size: NA
J: TRBJ2-2
V: TRBV14
DNA: TGTGCCAGCAGCCAACAGGTTACGGACGGGGAGCTGTTTTTT
CDR3: CASSQQVTDGELFF

D: NA
size: NA
J: TRBJ2-2
V: TRBV27
DNA: TGTGCCAGCAGTTTACTTACCGGGGAGCTGTTTTTT
CDR3: CASSLLTGELFF

D: TRBD2
size: NA
J: TRBJ2-1
V: TRBV6-5
DNA: TGTGCCAGCAGTTTCATCCCGGGACTAGTAAATAATGAGCAGTTCTTC
CDR3: CASSFIPGLVNNEQFF

D: NA
size: NA
J: TRBJ2-7
V: TRBV21-1
DNA: TGTGCCAGCAGCAAAGACGTCTTTGGGACTAGCGGGGGGTCTCGCTCCTACGAGCAGTACTTC
CDR3: CASSKDVFGTSGGSRSYEQYF

D: NA
size: NA
J: TRBJ1-2
V: TRBV5-6
DNA: TGTGCCAGCAGCTTTGGGGGGGGCTACACCTTC
CDR3: CASSFGGGYTF

D: TRBD2
size: NA
J: TRBJ2-7
V: TRBV6-1
DNA: TGTGCCAGCAGTGACGGGGGGGCGGGAGTCTCCGCCGAGCAGTACTTC
CDR3: CASSDGGAGVSAEQYF

D: NA
size: NA
J: TRBJ2-2
V: TRBV21-1
DNA: TGTGCCAGCAGCAGTCGACTAAGCCCAAGGCTAGCGGGGAACACCGGGGAGCTGTTTTTT
CDR3: CASSSRLSPRLAGNTGELFF

D: TRBD1
size: NA
J: TRBJ2-6
V: TRBV13
DNA: TGTGCCAGCAGACACACTATGACAGGGCCTGGGGCCAACGTCCTGACTTTC
CDR3: CASRHTMTGPGANVLTF

D: TRBD1
size: NA
J: TRBJ2-1
V: TRBV2
DNA: TGTGCCAGCAGTGGACAGGGAAACAATGAGCAGTTCTTC
CDR3: CASSGQGNNEQFF

D: NA
size: NA
J: TRBJ1-4
V: TRBV27
DNA: TGTGCCAGCGGATTACAGATAAGGGGAAAAGAAAAACTGTTTTTT
CDR3: CASGLQIRGKEKLFF

D: NA
size: NA
J: TRBJ1-1
V: TRBV30
DNA: TGTGCCTGGAGAGGAGGAGGAAGGGCTTTCTTT
CDR3: CAWRGGGRAFF

D: TRBD1
size: few
J: TRBJ1-2
V: TRBV5-4
DNA: TGTGCCAGCAGCTCCAGGACAGGGCCCACCAGTAACTATGGCTACACCTTC
CDR3: CASSSRTGPTSNYGYTF

D: NA
size: NA
J: TRBJ2-3
V: TRBV5-1
DNA: TGCGCCAGCAGCTTTAGCCAGGTCGGGATTTGGACAGATACGCAGTATTTT
CDR3: CASSFSQVGIWTDTQYF

D: TRBD1
size: NA
J: TRBJ2-7
V: TRBV4-1
DNA: TGCGCCAGCAGCCCCAGGACAGGCTCCTACGAGCAGTACTTC
CDR3: CASSPRTGSYEQYF

D: NA
size: NA
J: TRBJ2-1
V: TRBV27
DNA: TGTGCCAGCAGTTCCCCGTCGGGAGATGAGCAGTTCTTC
CDR3: CASSSPSGDEQFF

D: NA
size: NA
J: TRBJ1-1
V: TRBV11-2
DNA: TGTGCCAGCACCTACTTGGTTAGCTTGAACACTGAAGCTTTCTTT
CDR3: CASTYLVSLNTEAFF

D: TRBD1
size: NA
J: TRBJ1-4
V: TRBV2
DNA: TGTGCCAGCAGTCCCTGGGACAGGGCGGAAAAACTGTTTTTT
CDR3: CASSPWDRAEKLFF

D: TRBD1
size: NA
J: TRBJ2-3
V: TRBV19
DNA: TGTGCCAGTTCGGCAGGGGGCGCAAATACGCAGTATTTT
CDR3: CASSAGGANTQYF

D: TRBD2
size: NA
J: TRBJ2-3
V: TRBV27
DNA: TGTGCCAGCAGCCCTTTCGGCGGGAGAAGCACAGATACGCAGTATTTT
CDR3: CASSPFGGRSTDTQYF

D: NA
size: NA
J: TRBJ2-7
V: TRBV6-5
DNA: TGTGCCAGCAGCTTTGACACGTCCTACGAGCAGTACTTC
CDR3: CASSFDTSYEQYF

D: NA
size: NA
J: TRBJ2-7
V: TRBV6-1
DNA: TGTGCCAGCTTAGGACAGTCCTACGAGCAGTACTTC
CDR3: CASLGQSYEQYF

D: NA
size: once
J: TRBJ1-2
V: TRBV6-1
DNA: TGTGCCAGCTGTGGCCTGACAGGCTCTAGGCGCTATGGCTACACCTTC
CDR3: CASCGLTGSRRYGYTF

D: NA
size: NA
J: TRBJ2-7
V: TRBV5-1
DNA: TGCGCCAGCAGCCCTGCTACAGGCTCCTACGAGCAGTACTTC
CDR3: CASSPATGSYEQYF

D: NA
size: NA
J: TRBJ1-1
V: TRBV5-1
DNA: TGCGCCAGCAGCCCTCCCCGGGTGGGGCTATGGAACACTGAAGCTTTCTTT
CDR3: CASSPPRVGLWNTEAFF

D: TRBD1
size: NA
J: TRBJ1-5
V: TRBV5-1
DNA: TGCGCCAGATCCGGACAGGGGGCGGACAATCAGCCCCAGCATTTT
CDR3: CARSGQGADNQPQHF

D: TRBD2
size: NA
J: TRBJ2-1
V: TRBV28
DNA: TGTGCCAGCAGTTCCCCGGGACTAGCGGAAAGGAGCGGCTTCTTC
CDR3: CASSSPGLAERSGFF

D: TRBD2
size: NA
J: TRBJ2-1
V: TRBV29-1
DNA: TGCAGCGTTGCCTTAGGAGCGGGAGGGCCGTATGAGCAGTTCTTC
CDR3: CSVALGAGGPYEQFF

D: TRBD1
size: NA
J: TRBJ2-1
V: TRBV9
DNA: TGTGCCAGCAGCGTAGGAGGGACAGGGGGCGGTGAGCAGTTCTTC
CDR3: CASSVGGTGGGEQFF

D: NA
size: NA
J: TRBJ2-7
V: TRBV9
DNA: TGTGCCAGCAGCGGAGGGTCGGGGGTTGAGCAGTACTTC
CDR3: CASSGGSGVEQYF

D: NA
size: once
J: TRBJ1-1
V: TRBV27
DNA: TGTGCCAGCAGTTTATCGGCAGAGGGCTACACTGAAGCTTTCTTT
CDR3: CASSLSAEGYTEAFF

D: TRBD2
size: NA
J: TRBJ2-1
V: TRBV10-1
DNA: TGCGCCAGCAGCCCTAGCGGGGGGCCCTACAATGAGCAGTTCTTC
CDR3: CASSPSGGPYNEQFF

D: TRBD2
size: NA
J: TRBJ2-3
V: TRBV15
DNA: TGTGCCACCAGCAGAGGACACGGGAGGGACACAGATACGCAGTATTTT
CDR3: CATSRGHGRDTDTQYF

D: NA
size: NA
J: TRBJ1-1
V: TRBV7-2
DNA: TGTGCCAGCAGCCCACGTTTCGGGTCCAGGGGAGGGACTGAAGCTTTCTTT
CDR3: CASSPRFGSRGGTEAFF

D: TRBD1
size: NA
J: TRBJ2-1
V: TRBV9
DNA: TGTGCCAGCAGCGTAGGATCAGGGGGTGCGGTCCATGAGCAGTTCTTC
CDR3: CASSVGSGGAVHEQFF

D: NA
size: NA
J: TRBJ1-1
V: TRBV6-1
DNA: TGTGCCAGCAGTGAAAACAGGGACACTGAAGCTTTCTTT
CDR3: CASSENRDTEAFF

D: TRBD1
size: NA
J: TRBJ2-1
V: TRBV19
DNA: TGTGCCAGTAGTATAGTGGCAGGGGGAAGCGATGAGCAGTTCTTC
CDR3: CASSIVAGGSDEQFF

D: TRBD2
size: NA
J: TRBJ2-3
V: TRBV15
DNA: TGTGCCACCCGTAGCGGGACGAGCACAGATACGCAGTATTTT
CDR3: CATRSGTSTDTQYF

D: NA
size: NA
J: TRBJ1-2
V: TRBV11-2
DNA: TGTGCCAGCAGCTCCGGTGTGGAGTCACATACTAACTATGGCTACACCTTC
CDR3: CASSSGVESHTNYGYTF

D: TRBD2
size: once
J: TRBJ2-5
V: TRBV10-3
DNA: TGTGCCATCAGTGAGAGCTGGACTAGCGGGGGGAGTGGAGAGACCCAGTACTTC
CDR3: CAISESWTSGGSGETQYF

D: NA
size: few
J: TRBJ2-7
V: TRBV6-6
DNA: TGTGCCAGCTCGGGGGGCGAGACCTACGAGCAGTACTTC
CDR3: CASSGGETYEQYF

D: NA
size: NA
J: TRBJ2-3
V: TRBV2
DNA: TGTGCCAGCAGTGGGGGGGCAGATACGCAGTATTTT
CDR3: CASSGGADTQYF

D: NA
size: NA
J: TRBJ1-6
V: TRBV30
DNA: TGTGCCTGGAGTGTATCGGGAGCGGCCCTCCACTTT
CDR3: CAWSVSGAALHF

D: NA
size: NA
J: TRBJ1-1
V: TRBV6-1
DNA: TGTGCCAGCAGTGAATTTATTGGAGGGGACGAAGCTTTCTTT
CDR3: CASSEFIGGDEAFF

D: TRBD1
size: NA
J: TRBJ1-1
V: TRBV19
DNA: TGTGCCAGTAGTATGGGTGACAGGGAAATCCCTGAAGCTTTCTTT
CDR3: CASSMGDREIPEAFF

D: NA
size: NA
J: TRBJ1-3
V: TRBV10-3
DNA: TGTGCCATCTCGCGCCAGGGTAATCTAAACACCATATATTTT
CDR3: CAISRQGNLNTIYF

D: TRBD1
size: NA
J: TRBJ2-7
V: TRBV10-1
DNA: TGCGCCAGCAGTGGGGACAGTGCGATCTCCGAGCAGTACTTC
CDR3: CASSGDSAISEQYF

D: NA
size: NA
J: TRBJ2-3
V: TRBV5-1
DNA: TGCGCCAGCAGCAGGCCCAGGGGGGAGGGCACAGATACGCAGTATTTT
CDR3: CASSRPRGEGTDTQYF

D: NA
size: NA
J: TRBJ2-2
V: TRBV4-2
DNA: TGTGCCAGCAGCCCCAGGGTGGCCAACACCGGGGAGCTGTTTTTT
CDR3: CASSPRVANTGELFF

D: NA
size: NA
J: TRBJ1-2
V: TRBV7-8
DNA: TGTGCCAGCAGCCAGCGGGGGGCAGGATTCAACTATGGCTACACCTTC
CDR3: CASSQRGAGFNYGYTF

D: TRBD1
size: NA
J: TRBJ2-1
V: TRBV11-1
DNA: TGTGCCAGCAGCTTGTCTAGCAGGGGGTATGAGCAGTTCTTC
CDR3: CASSLSSRGYEQFF

D: NA
size: NA
J: TRBJ1-2
V: TRBV10-3
DNA: TGTGCCATCACGGACAGTAACTATGGCTACACCTTC
CDR3: CAITDSNYGYTF

D: TRBD1
size: NA
J: TRBJ2-3
V: TRBV27
DNA: TGTGCCAGCAGGCCCAGAGTGAGACAGGGGGCGGATACGCAGTATTTT
CDR3: CASRPRVRQGADTQYF

D: TRBD2
size: NA
J: TRBJ2-5
V: TRBV27
DNA: TGTGCCAGCAGTTTAAGGACTCTAGCGGGAGAGGGAGAGACCCAGTACTTC
CDR3: CASSLRTLAGEGETQYF

D: TRBD1
size: once
J: TRBJ2-2
V: TRBV28
DNA: TGTGCCAGCAGTCAGGGGGCGCCTGGCGGGGAGCTGTTTTTT
CDR3: CASSQGAPGGELFF

D: NA
size: NA
J: TRBJ1-1
V: TRBV6-1
DNA: TGTGCCAGCAGTGAAGGTGGGGGGGGCGCTGAAGCTTTCTTT
CDR3: CASSEGGGGAEAFF

D: TRBD1
size: NA
J: TRBJ2-1
V: TRBV5-6
DNA: TGTGCCAGCAGCTACGACGGACAGGGGGCCGGTGAGCAGTTCTTC
CDR3: CASSYDGQGAGEQFF